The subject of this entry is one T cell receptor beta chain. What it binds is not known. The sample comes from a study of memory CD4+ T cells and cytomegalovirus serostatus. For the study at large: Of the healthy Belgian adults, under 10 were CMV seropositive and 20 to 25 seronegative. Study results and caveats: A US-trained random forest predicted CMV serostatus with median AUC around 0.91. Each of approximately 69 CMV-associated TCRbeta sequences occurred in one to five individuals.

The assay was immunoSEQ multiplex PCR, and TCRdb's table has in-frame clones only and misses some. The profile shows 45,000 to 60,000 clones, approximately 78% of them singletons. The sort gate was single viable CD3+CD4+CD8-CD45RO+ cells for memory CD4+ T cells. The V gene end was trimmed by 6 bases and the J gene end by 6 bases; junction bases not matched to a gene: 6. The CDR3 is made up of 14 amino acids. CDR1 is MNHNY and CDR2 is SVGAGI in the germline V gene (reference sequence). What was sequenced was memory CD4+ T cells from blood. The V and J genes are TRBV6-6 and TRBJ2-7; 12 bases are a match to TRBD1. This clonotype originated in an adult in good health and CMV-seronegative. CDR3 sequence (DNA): TGTGCCAGCAGCCGGGACAGGGGGCGGAGCGAGCAGTACTTC. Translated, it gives CASSRDRGRSEQYF.